Detailed here is one T cell receptor beta chain. The data derive from a study of shared clonotypes between healthy human individuals. Profiled with immunoSEQ multiplex PCR; TCRdb holds only in-frame clones, not every one. The table lists 950,000 to 1,300,000 clones, roughly 80% of them singletons. Trimming at V came to 0 bases and at J to 6 bases, leaving 4 bases not matched to a gene. The germline V gene encodes CDR1 MGHRA and CDR2 YSYEKL. This CDR3 has 15 residues. The sequencing input was memory CD4+ T cells sorted from blood. Subset in this sample: CD45RA-negative fraction. This chain connects TRBV4-1 to TRBJ1-5; 8 bases align to TRBD1. This sequence was found in a man aged 18 to 30 in good health. The CDR3 sequence: CASSQDRQGIQPQHF. The CDR3 nucleotides are TGCGCCAGCAGCCAAGATAGACAGGGGATTCAGCCCCAGCATTTT.